This TCR beta chain originates from a study of human T cells and chemical hapten exposure. The study's findings and limits: Counts of TCRs above 1 in 1000 frequency stayed unchanged with DPC sensitization.

Each CDR3 protein gets one entry after TCRdb re-called the RACE reads with MiXCR. This table holds nearly 95,000 distinct CDR3 sequences, 11% found once. This clonotype was seen a few times. What it binds is unknown. Time point meaning: patch test 2, 6 weeks after DPC sensitization. Treatment in this sample: therapeutic diphenylcyclopropenone sensitization with weekly scalp DPC. The source is a man in his forties with alopecia areata. Some clones in this sample may be carry-over from other donors' samples. The material was whole blood, obtained in connection with sensitization to the hapten diphenylcyclopropenone (DPC).

DNA of the CDR3: TGTGCCAGCAGCCCCAGGGGGCGTGAGCAGTTCTTC. This translates into CASSPRGREQFF. J is TRBJ2-1 and V is TRBV11-3; 8 nucleotides agree with TRBD1. The CDR3 consists of 12 residues. The V segment lost 5 bases and the J segment 9 bases; nucleotides outside the gene matches: 3. CDR1 is SGHNT and CDR2 is YENEEA in the germline V gene. The complete variable domain, with remaining parts taken from reference TRBV11-3 and TRBJ2-1, reads EAGVVQSPRYKIIEKKQPVAFWCNPISGHNTLYWYLQNLGQGPELLIRYENEEAVDDSQLPKDRFSAERLKGVDSTLKIQPAELGDSAVYLCASSPRGREQFFGPGTRLTVL.